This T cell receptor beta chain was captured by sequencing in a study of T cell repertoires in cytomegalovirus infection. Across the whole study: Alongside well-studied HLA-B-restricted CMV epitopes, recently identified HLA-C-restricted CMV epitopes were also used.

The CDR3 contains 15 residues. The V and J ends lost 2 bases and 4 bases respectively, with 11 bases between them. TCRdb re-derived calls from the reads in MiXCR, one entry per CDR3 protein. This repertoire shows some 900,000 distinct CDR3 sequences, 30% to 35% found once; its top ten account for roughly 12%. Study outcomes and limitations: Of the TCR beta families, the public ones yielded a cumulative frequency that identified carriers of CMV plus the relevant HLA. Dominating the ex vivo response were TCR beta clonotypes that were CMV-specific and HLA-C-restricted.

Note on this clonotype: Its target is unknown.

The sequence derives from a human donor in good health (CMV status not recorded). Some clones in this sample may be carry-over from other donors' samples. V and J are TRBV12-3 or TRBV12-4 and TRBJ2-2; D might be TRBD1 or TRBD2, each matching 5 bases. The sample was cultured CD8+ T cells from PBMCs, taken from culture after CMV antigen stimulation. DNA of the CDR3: TGTGCCAGCAGTTTAAATCGGGGACGCACCGGGGAGCTGTTTTTT. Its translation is CASSLNRGRTGELFF.